This T cell receptor beta chain was sequenced during a study of Graves' ophthalmopathy and Graves' hyperthyroidism. In the study overall: Before any treatment was given, at initial diagnosis, peripheral blood was collected.

For repertoire sequencing, the TCR beta CDR3 regions were amplified from RNA transcripts. After a first-round RT-PCR with HTBI primers, a second-round multiplex PCR was run. One entry per CDR3 protein, called by TCRdb with MiXCR from the multiplex PCR reads. This repertoire shows about 640,000 distinct CDR3 sequences, over 40% found once; its top ten account for 3.3%. This CDR3 has 16 residues. Germline trimming cut 0 bases from V and 1 base from J; bases unmatched to any gene: 5. Germline V gene sequence: CDR1 SGHTA, CDR2 FQGNSA. In donors with ophthalmopathy, activity was moderate-to-severe, with CAS ≥3, NOSPECS ≥4 and duration under 3 months. The table lists this clonotype with many counts.

The sample consisted of peripheral blood. This chain connects TRBV7-2 to TRBJ1-2; 7 positions agree with TRBD1. This TCR derives from an adult man with Graves' ophthalmopathy. The CDR3 nucleotides read TGTGCCAGCAGCTTAGCGTACAGGGGTAATAACTATGGCTACACCTTC. Its translation: CASSLAYRGNNYGYTF.